This TCR beta chain stems from a study of T cell responses to AZD1222 COVID-19 vaccine. Study summary: It was second doses at about 4 or about 12 weeks that were pooled. Study results and caveats: There were mostly white British donors and more females than males, and clonal diversity was possibly underestimated. Baseline serostatus was positive in only a handful of AZD1222 recipients.

Profiling relied on immunoSEQ multiplex PCR, and the TCRdb table lists in-frame clones only, not all of them. This sample yields over 100,000 clones, of which about nine tenths are seen a single time; roughly 7% belongs to the top ten. Germline CDR1 is GTSNPN and CDR2 is SVGIG (reference sequence). The CDR3 contains 13 residues. The V and J ends lost 1 base and 1 base respectively, with 7 bases between them. The sample holds one count of this clone. The target antigen is unknown. Sequenced material: peripheral blood, taken on day 0 of AZD1222 vaccination. The sequence came from an adult in good health. This chain links TRBV30 with TRBJ1-1; D call uncertain. The CDR3 here is CAWSATGNTEAFF. CDR3 coding DNA: TGTGCCTGGAGTGCGACGGGGAACACTGAAGCTTTCTTT.